The T cell receptor beta chain under discussion was sequenced for a study of cytomegalovirus exposure and HLA in healthy donors. The CDR3 has 15 amino acids. Germline-derived CDR1 and CDR2 are MNHEY and SMNVEV (reference sequence). V dropped 4 bases and J dropped 5; count of bases not matched to a gene: 6. Use of 60 Vbeta and 13 Jbeta primers characterized the PCR. The assay was immunoSEQ multiplex PCR, and TCRdb's table has in-frame clones only and misses some. The sample lists around 100,000 clones, 60% to 70% occurring once. The receptor was isolated from a man aged 25 to 45 in good health and CMV-seropositive. The material sequenced was PBMCs. The chain recombines TRBV27 with TRBJ2-5, with 11 bases that match TRBD1. The CDR3 is CASSSGTGGYETQYF. The DNA of the CDR3 is TGTGCCAGCAGTTCCGGGACAGGGGGTTATGAGACCCAGTACTTC.